This paragraph reports one T cell receptor beta chain. Its antigen remains unknown. The entry originates in a study of T cell responses to AZD1222 COVID-19 vaccine. Study results and caveats: Repertoires were obtained only post-peak T cell response. The study identified only six AZD1222 recipients as seropositive at baseline. Donors were largely white British and mainly female; clonal diversity was possibly underestimated. Rises in breadth and depth of Spike-specific TCRs came after two AZD1222 doses.

The data were produced by immunoSEQ multiplex PCR, yet TCRdb's version contains in-frame clones alone and is incomplete. The data contain about 110,000 clones, roughly 87% of them singletons. Germline CDR1 reads SGHTA; CDR2 reads FQGNSA. The V and J ends lost 5 bases and 5 bases, in that order; junction bases with no gene match: 3. This CDR3 has 14 amino acids. This sample comprised peripheral blood, obtained on day 0 of MenACWY control vaccination. The V gene is TRBV7-2, the J gene TRBJ2-5, with 12 positions matching TRBD2. The TCR sequence derives from an adult in good health. CDR3 in amino acids: CASSPTSGRETQYF. The CDR3 region has the DNA TGTGCCAGCAGCCCCACTAGCGGGAGGGAGACCCAGTACTTC. Supplemented by reference TRBV7-2 and TRBJ2-5, the full variable domain reads GAGVSQSPSNKVTEKGKDVELRCDPISGHTALYWYRQSLGQGLEFLIYFQGNSAPDKSGLPSDRFSAERTGGSVSTLTIQRTQQEDSAVYLCASSPTSGRETQYFGPGTRLLVL.